The text below deals with one T cell receptor beta chain. Its antigen remains unidentified. A universal primer binding site was introduced by template switching. The final cDNA contained unique molecular identifiers. TCRdb fed the 5' RACE reads into MiXCR, producing one record per CDR3 protein. Of a few hundred thousand distinct CDR3 sequences listed, 9.6% are singletons. The data originate from a study of identical twins. Whole-study results and caveats: Excess twin sharing in beta out-of-frame sequences was weaker.

Donors uniformly comprised healthy Caucasians. These same data were also listed under a study on yellow fever vaccine responses in identical twins. That source adds: Reported findings indicate that twins' vaccine T cell responses seemed partially convergent, partially personalized.

This receptor was identified in a woman aged 18-35 years in good health. Input material: PBMCs.

CDR3 in amino acids: CASSDPRGDTQYF. CDR3 DNA: TGTGCCAGCAGTGACCCTAGGGGAGATACGCAGTATTTT. The chain is built from TRBV2 and TRBJ2-3, with D possibly matching TRBD1 (5 bases). The CDR3 spans 13 residues. The V gene's germline CDR1 is SNHLY and CDR2 FYNNEI. V was clipped by 3 bases and J by 5 bases, with 9 bases between them.